The rows below give T cell receptor beta chains drawn from one sample of a study of blood T cell repertoires in COVID-19. Assay used: immunoSEQ multiplex PCR; TCRdb lists only in-frame clones, some missing. The sample records hundreds of thousands of clones, around 86% being singletons. Sequencing was done on a sample of PBMCs or T cells enriched from blood (not recorded which). These receptors were collected from a woman aged 45 to 65 who had recovered from COVID-19. CDR3s include the opening cysteine and the closing phenylalanine or tryptophan. Each record gives: V gene, J gene, D gene, clone size, CDR3 protein, CDR3 DNA. A D gene is named only where the DNA matches it firmly. The size of a clone is reported for some rows only, either as once, few or many, or as a class for expanded clones.

V: TRBV28; J: TRBJ1-5; D: TRBD1; size: -; CDR3: CASSFPDRDGDSNQPQHF; DNA: TGTGCCAGCAGTTTTCCGGACAGGGATGGGGATAGCAATCAGCCCCAGCATTTT
V: TRBV11-2; J: TRBJ1-2; D: -; size: -; CDR3: CASSLGHYGYTF; DNA: TGTGCCAGCAGCTTAGGGCACTATGGCTACACCTTC
V: TRBV9; J: TRBJ2-1; D: TRBD2; size: -; CDR3: CASSVTGGSYNEQFF; DNA: TGTGCCAGCAGCGTGACGGGAGGTTCCTACAATGAGCAGTTCTTC
V: TRBV5-5; J: TRBJ2-2; D: TRBD1; size: few; CDR3: CASTRDRAVGELFF; DNA: TGTGCCAGCACCCGGGACAGGGCGGTCGGGGAGCTGTTTTTT
V: TRBV20-1; J: TRBJ2-1; D: TRBD1; size: -; CDR3: CSASGTGFSYNEQFF; DNA: TGCAGTGCTAGTGGGACAGGTTTTTCCTACAATGAGCAGTTCTTC
V: TRBV9; J: TRBJ2-7; D: TRBD2; size: -; CDR3: CASSEGTSGYEQYF; DNA: TGTGCCAGCAGCGAGGGGACTAGCGGCTACGAGCAGTACTTC
V: TRBV10-3; J: TRBJ2-1; D: TRBD2; size: -; CDR3: CAISESFQAGSYNEQFF; DNA: TGTGCCATCAGTGAGTCGTTTCAAGCGGGATCCTACAATGAGCAGTTCTTC
V: TRBV4-3; J: TRBJ1-2; D: -; size: -; CDR3: CASSQDPPPRDYGYTF; DNA: TGCGCCAGCAGCCAAGATCCCCCGCCCAGGGACTATGGCTACACCTTC
V: TRBV11-3; J: TRBJ2-5; D: TRBD2; size: -; CDR3: CASSFGTSGREETQYF; DNA: TGTGCCAGCAGCTTTGGGACTAGCGGGCGTGAAGAGACCCAGTACTTC
V: TRBV6-5; J: TRBJ1-1; D: TRBD1; size: once; CDR3: CASSQAGTGGTEAFF; DNA: TGTGCCAGCAGCCAGGCCGGGACAGGGGGTACTGAAGCTTTCTTT
V: TRBV18; J: TRBJ2-1; D: -; size: -; CDR3: CASSARLTEEQFF; DNA: TGTGCCAGCTCAGCTCGGTTGACAGAAGAGCAGTTCTTC
V: TRBV18; J: TRBJ2-7; D: TRBD2; size: once; CDR3: CASSTGTSYYEQYF; DNA: TGTGCCAGCTCGACTGGGACTAGCTATTACGAGCAGTACTTC
V: TRBV30; J: TRBJ1-5; D: -; size: -; CDR3: CAWSPTGNQPQHF; DNA: TGTGCCTGGAGCCCTACAGGAAATCAGCCCCAGCATTTT
V: TRBV5-8; J: TRBJ1-2; D: TRBD1; size: -; CDR3: CASSLLQGYGYTF; DNA: TGTGCTAGCAGCTTACTACAGGGGTATGGCTACACCTTC
V: TRBV12-5; J: TRBJ2-7; D: -; size: -; CDR3: CASGLSTSEQYF; DNA: TGTGCTAGTGGTCTAAGTACTAGCGAGCAGTACTTC
V: TRBV7-9; J: TRBJ2-7; D: -; size: -; CDR3: CASSTSDSYEQYF; DNA: TGTGCCAGCAGCACCAGTGATTCCTACGAGCAGTACTTC
V: TRBV7-9; J: TRBJ2-7; D: TRBD2; size: -; CDR3: CASSPTASGIYEQYF; DNA: TGTGCCAGCAGCCCGACCGCTAGCGGGATATACGAGCAGTACTTC
V: TRBV3-1/TRBV3-2; J: TRBJ1-4; D: -; size: -; CDR3: CASSQVTEAYEKLFF; DNA: TGTGCCAGCAGCCAAGTAACTGAGGCATACGAAAAACTGTTTTTT
V: TRBV5-1; J: TRBJ2-1; D: TRBD2; size: once; CDR3: CASSLLAGLPYNEQFF; DNA: TGCGCCAGCAGCCTATTAGCGGGTTTACCTTACAATGAGCAGTTCTTC
V: TRBV19; J: TRBJ1-4; D: -; size: -; CDR3: CASSTASEKLFF; DNA: TGTGCCAGTAGTACCGCGAGTGAAAAACTGTTTTTT
V: TRBV13; J: TRBJ2-3; D: TRBD2; size: -; CDR3: CASSLSSTSGRLGTQYF; DNA: TGTGCCAGCAGCTTGAGCTCGACTAGCGGGAGGTTGGGTACGCAGTATTTT
V: TRBV28; J: TRBJ1-5; D: TRBD1; size: few; CDR3: CASSLGTGNQPQHF; DNA: TGTGCCAGCAGTTTAGGGACAGGCAATCAGCCCCAGCATTTT
V: TRBV11-2; J: TRBJ2-7; D: TRBD2; size: -; CDR3: CASRSSGSSNEQYF; DNA: TGTGCCAGCAGATCTAGCGGGAGTAGCAACGAGCAGTACTTC
V: TRBV27; J: TRBJ2-1; D: -; size: -; CDR3: CASSFPDNEQFF; DNA: TGTGCCAGCAGTTTTCCAGACAATGAGCAGTTCTTC
V: TRBV6-5; J: TRBJ2-4; D: -; size: -; CDR3: CASSYHRDSAKNIQYF; DNA: TGTGCCAGCAGTTACCACAGGGATTCGGCCAAAAACATTCAGTACTTC
V: TRBV28; J: TRBJ2-1; D: TRBD2; size: once; CDR3: CASRKAGGTYNEQFF; DNA: TGTGCCAGCAGGAAAGCGGGAGGGACCTACAATGAGCAGTTCTTC
V: TRBV3-1/TRBV3-2; J: TRBJ1-6; D: -; size: -; CDR3: CASSPGTYNSPLHF; DNA: TGTGCCAGCAGCCCCGGGACCTATAATTCACCCCTCCACTTT
V: TRBV5-6; J: TRBJ1-4; D: TRBD1; size: -; CDR3: CASSKTGSNEKLFF; DNA: TGTGCCAGCAGCAAGACAGGGTCTAATGAAAAACTGTTTTTT